In its sample, the clone carrying this TCR beta chain was seen a few times. This CDR3 has 14 amino acids. Germline trimming cut 5 bases from V and 2 bases from J; bases unmatched to any gene: 3. Looked up from germline, CDR1 is SNHLY and CDR2 is FYNNEI. The entry originates in a study of PD-L1 blockade in urothelial cancer. TCRdb's copy holds only in-frame clones and misses some; the assay was immunoSEQ multiplex PCR. Seen here are 71,000 or so clones, 85% to 90% observed once, and the top ten hold less than 3.5%. Material: PBMCs, obtained around atezolizumab (anti-PD-L1) treatment. This rearrangement joins TRBV2 to TRBJ2-5; 9 positions match TRBD2. This receptor was identified in a man aged 60-69 years with urothelial cancer. The CDR3 region is CASSKRGAQETQYF. The CDR3 coding sequence is TGTGCCAGCAGTAAGCGGGGGGCTCAAGAGACCCAGTACTTC.